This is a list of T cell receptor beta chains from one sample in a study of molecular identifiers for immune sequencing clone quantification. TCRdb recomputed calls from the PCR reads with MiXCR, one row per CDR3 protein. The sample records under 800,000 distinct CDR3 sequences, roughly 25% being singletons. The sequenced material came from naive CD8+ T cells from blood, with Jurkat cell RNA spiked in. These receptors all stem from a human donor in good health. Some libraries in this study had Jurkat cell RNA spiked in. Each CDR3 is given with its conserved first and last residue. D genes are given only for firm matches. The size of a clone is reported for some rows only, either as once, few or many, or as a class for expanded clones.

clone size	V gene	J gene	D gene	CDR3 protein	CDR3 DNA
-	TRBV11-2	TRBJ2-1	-	CASSFENYNEQFF	TGTGCCAGCAGTTTTGAGAATTACAATGAGCAGTTCTTC
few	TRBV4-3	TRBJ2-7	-	CASSQDFVGFSDEQYF	TGCGCCAGCAGCCAAGATTTCGTAGGGTTTAGCGACGAGCAGTACTTC
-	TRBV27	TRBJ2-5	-	CASRPSPQETQYF	TGTGCCAGCAGGCCATCCCCCCAAGAGACCCAGTACTTC
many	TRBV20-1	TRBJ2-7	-	CSARDVSSSYEQYF	TGCAGTGCTAGAGACGTTAGCAGCTCCTACGAGCAGTACTTC
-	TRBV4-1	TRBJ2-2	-	CASSQVVGRTGELFF	TGCGCCAGCAGCCAAGTTGTGGGGCGAACCGGGGAGCTGTTTTTT
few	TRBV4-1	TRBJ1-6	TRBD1	CASSQGQGSALHF	TGCGCCAGCAGCCAGGGACAGGGCTCGGCCCTCCACTTT
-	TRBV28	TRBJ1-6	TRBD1	CASRGTGFLRSPLHF	TGTGCCAGCAGGGGGACAGGGTTCTTACGCTCACCCCTCCACTTT
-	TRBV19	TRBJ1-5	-	CASSMGGRGQLQHF	TGTGCCAGTAGTATGGGGGGCAGGGGTCAGCTCCAGCATTTT
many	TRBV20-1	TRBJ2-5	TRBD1	CSAYRGEEAQYF	TGCAGTGCTTACAGGGGGGAAGAGGCCCAGTACTTC
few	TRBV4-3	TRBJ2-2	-	CASSQERGLLTGELFF	TGCGCCAGCAGCCAAGAGAGGGGCCTCCTTACCGGGGAGCTGTTTTTT
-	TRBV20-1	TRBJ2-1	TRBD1	CSARDPGQVESHSYNEQFF	TGCAGTGCTAGAGATCCCGGACAGGTCGAGTCTCACTCCTACAATGAGCAGTTCTTC
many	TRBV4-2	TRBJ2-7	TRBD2	CASSQEYWSGNYEQYF	TGTGCCAGCAGCCAAGAATACTGGAGCGGGAACTACGAGCAGTACTTC
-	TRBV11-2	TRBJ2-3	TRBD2	CASTNGGLAAIADTQYF	TGTGCCAGCACCAACGGGGGACTAGCGGCAATCGCAGATACGCAGTATTTT
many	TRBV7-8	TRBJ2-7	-	CASSPGDPGYEQYF	TGTGCCAGCAGCCCGGGGGATCCTGGCTACGAGCAGTACTTC
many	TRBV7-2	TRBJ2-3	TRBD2	CASSFTSGSADTQYF	TGTGCCAGCAGCTTTACTAGCGGGAGCGCTGATACGCAGTATTTT
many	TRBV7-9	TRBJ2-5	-	CASSFPRGGGQETQYF	TGTGCCAGCAGCTTCCCCCGGGGAGGGGGACAAGAGACCCAGTACTTC
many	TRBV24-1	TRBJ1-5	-	CATVRGASYSQPQHF	TGTGCCACCGTACGAGGGGCAAGCTACAGTCAGCCCCAGCATTTT
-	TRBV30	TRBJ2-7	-	CAWSGASRQEQYF	TGTGCCTGGAGTGGCGCATCCCGTCAGGAGCAGTACTTC
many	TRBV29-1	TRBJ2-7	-	CSAKTGGTLYEQYF	TGCAGCGCCAAAACCGGGGGCACGCTCTACGAGCAGTACTTC
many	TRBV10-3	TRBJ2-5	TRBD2	CAISTPGLASQETQYF	TGTGCCATCAGTACCCCGGGACTAGCGTCTCAGGAGACCCAGTACTTC
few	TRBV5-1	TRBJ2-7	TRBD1	CASSNWGTGVYEQYF	TGCGCCAGCAGCAATTGGGGGACAGGGGTATACGAGCAGTACTTC
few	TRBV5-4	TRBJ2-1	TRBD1	CASSTGQGNEQFF	TGTGCCAGCAGCACGGGACAGGGGAATGAGCAGTTCTTC
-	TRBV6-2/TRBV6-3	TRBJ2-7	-	CASVSRTPHEQYF	TGTGCCAGCGTTTCCCGGACTCCCCACGAGCAGTACTTC
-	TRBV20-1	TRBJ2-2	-	CSARWGYTGELFF	TGCAGTGCTAGGTGGGGTTACACCGGGGAGCTGTTTTTT
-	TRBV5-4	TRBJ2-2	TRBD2	CASSSGGLDTGELFF	TGTGCCAGCAGCTCGGGGGGGCTCGACACCGGGGAGCTGTTTTTT
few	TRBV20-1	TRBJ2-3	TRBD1	CSARKDRDHTDTQYF	TGCAGTGCTAGAAAAGACAGGGATCACACAGATACGCAGTATTTT
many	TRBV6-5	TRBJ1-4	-	CASSPDPPQTGLGEKLFF	TGTGCCAGCAGCCCTGACCCACCTCAGACAGGTTTGGGCGAAAAACTGTTTTTT
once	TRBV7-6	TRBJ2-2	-	CASRAPNTGELLF	TGTGCCAGCCGGGCCCCGAACACCGGGGAGCTGCTTTTT
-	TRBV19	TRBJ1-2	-	CARWGYGYTF	TGTGCCAGGTGGGGATATGGCTACACCTTC
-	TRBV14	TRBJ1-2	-	CASIQGQYGYTF	TGTGCCAGCATCCAAGGACAGTATGGCTACACCTTC
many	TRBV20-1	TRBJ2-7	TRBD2	CSASEGLAGDRSYEQYF	TGCAGTGCTAGCGAGGGACTAGCGGGAGACAGATCCTACGAGCAGTACTTC
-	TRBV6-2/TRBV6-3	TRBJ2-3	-	CASSGRDRELTSTDTQYF	TGTGCCAGCAGCGGGCGTGATAGGGAACTTACTAGCACAGATACGCAGTATTTT
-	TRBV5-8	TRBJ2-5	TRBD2	CASSLLAGGPKTQYF	TGTGCCAGCAGCTTACTAGCGGGAGGGCCGAAGACCCAGTACTTC
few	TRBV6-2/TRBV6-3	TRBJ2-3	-	CASSYGPGSTDTQYF	TGTGCCAGCAGTTACGGGCCGGGGTCCACAGATACGCAGTATTTT